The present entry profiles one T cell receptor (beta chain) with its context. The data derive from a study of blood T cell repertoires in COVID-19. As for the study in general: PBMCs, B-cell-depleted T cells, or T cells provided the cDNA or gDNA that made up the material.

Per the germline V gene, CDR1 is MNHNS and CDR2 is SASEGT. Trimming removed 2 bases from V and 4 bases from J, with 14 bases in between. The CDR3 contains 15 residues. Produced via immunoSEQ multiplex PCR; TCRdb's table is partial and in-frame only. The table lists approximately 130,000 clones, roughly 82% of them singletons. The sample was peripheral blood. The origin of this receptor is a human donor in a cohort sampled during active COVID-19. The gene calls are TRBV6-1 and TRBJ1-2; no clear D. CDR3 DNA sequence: TGTGCCAGCAGTGAATGGGGAGGGTCGGGCTATGGCTACACCTTC. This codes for CASSEWGGSGYGYTF.